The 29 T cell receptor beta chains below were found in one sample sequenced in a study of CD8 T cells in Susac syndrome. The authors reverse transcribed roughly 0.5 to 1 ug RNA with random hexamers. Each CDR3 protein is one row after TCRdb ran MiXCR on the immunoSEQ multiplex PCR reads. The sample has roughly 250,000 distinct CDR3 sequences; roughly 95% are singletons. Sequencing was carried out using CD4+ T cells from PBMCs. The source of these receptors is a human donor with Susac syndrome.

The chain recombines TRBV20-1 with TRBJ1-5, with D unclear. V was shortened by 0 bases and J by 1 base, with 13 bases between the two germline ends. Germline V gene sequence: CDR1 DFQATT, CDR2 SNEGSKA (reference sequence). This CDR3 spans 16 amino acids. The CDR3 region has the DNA TGCAGTGCTAGAGACGATAAGGGATTGAGCAATCAGCCCCAGCATTTT. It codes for CSARDDKGLSNQPQHF.

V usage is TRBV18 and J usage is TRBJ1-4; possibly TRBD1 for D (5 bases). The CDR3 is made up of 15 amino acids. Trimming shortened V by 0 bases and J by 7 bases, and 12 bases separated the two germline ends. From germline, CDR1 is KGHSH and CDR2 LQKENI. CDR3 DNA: TGTGCCAGCTCACCACCTTCGGGGGTGGGTGAAAAACTGTTTTTT. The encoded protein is CASSPPSGVGEKLFF.

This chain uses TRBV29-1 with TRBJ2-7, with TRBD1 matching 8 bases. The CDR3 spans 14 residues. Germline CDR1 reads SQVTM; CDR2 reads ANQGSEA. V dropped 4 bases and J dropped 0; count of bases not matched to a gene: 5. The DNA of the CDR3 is TGCAGCGTTGGATCCGGGACAGGCTCCTACGAGCAGTACTTC. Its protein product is CSVGSGTGSYEQYF.

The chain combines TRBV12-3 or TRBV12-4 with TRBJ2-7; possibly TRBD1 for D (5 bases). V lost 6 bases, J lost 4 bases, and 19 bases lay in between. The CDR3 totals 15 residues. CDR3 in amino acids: CASRPNRNLGYEQYF. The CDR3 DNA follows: TGTGCCAGCAGACCGAACAGGAACCTTGGGTACGAGCAGTACTTC.

The CDR3 region is CSVDGHEGYGYTF. The CDR3 bases are TGCAGCGTTGATGGGCACGAAGGGTATGGCTACACCTTC. The rearrangement links TRBV29-1 to TRBJ1-2; D is uncertain. V lost 3 bases to trimming and J lost 5 bases, with 13 bases between them. This CDR3 is 13 amino acids long. Germline V lookup: CDR1 SQVTM, CDR2 ANQGSEA.

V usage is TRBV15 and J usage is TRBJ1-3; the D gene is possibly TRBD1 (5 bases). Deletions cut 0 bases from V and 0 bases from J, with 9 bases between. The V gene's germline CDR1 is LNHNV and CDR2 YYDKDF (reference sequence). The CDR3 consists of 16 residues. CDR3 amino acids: CATSRDGGDSGNTIYF. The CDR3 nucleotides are TGTGCCACCAGCAGAGATGGGGGGGACTCTGGAAACACCATATATTTT. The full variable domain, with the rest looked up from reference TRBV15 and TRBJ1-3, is DAMVIQNPRYQVTQFGKPVTLSCSQTLNHNVMYWYQQKSSQAPKLLFHYYDKDFNNEADTPDNFQSRRPNTSFCFLDIRSPGLGDTAMYLCATSRDGGDSGNTIYFGEGSWLTVV.

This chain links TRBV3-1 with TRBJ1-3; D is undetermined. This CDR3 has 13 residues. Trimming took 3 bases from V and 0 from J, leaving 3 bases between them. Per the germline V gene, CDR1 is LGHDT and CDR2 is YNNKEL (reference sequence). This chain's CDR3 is CASSQTSGNTIYF. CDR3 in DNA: TGTGCCAGCAGCCAGACCTCTGGAAACACCATATATTTT.

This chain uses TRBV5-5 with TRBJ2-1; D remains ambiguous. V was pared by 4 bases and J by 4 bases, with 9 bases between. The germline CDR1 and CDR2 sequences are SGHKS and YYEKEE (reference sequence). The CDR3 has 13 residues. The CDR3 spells CASSLTGYNEQFF. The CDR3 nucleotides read TGTGCCAGCAGCCTGACTGGATACAATGAGCAGTTCTTC. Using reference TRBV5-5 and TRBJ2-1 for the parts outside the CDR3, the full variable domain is DAGVTQSPTHLIKTRGQQVTLRCSPISGHKSVSWYQQVLGQGPQFIFQYYEKEERGRGNFPDRFSARQFPNYSSELNVNALLLGDSALYLCASSLTGYNEQFFGPGTRLTVL.

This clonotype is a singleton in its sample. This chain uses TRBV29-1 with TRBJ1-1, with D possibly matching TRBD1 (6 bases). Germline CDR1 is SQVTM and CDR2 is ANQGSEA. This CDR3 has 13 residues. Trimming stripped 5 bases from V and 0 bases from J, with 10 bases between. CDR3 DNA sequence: TGCAGCGTTCACAGGGAATTGAACACTGAAGCTTTCTTT. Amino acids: CSVHRELNTEAFF.

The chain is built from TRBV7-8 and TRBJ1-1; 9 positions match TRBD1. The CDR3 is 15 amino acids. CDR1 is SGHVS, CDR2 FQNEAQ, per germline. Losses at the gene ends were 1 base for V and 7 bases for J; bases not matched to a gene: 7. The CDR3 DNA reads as TGTGCCAGCAGCTTAGGATTGGACAGGGGCGATGAAGCTTTCTTT. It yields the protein CASSLGLDRGDEAFF.

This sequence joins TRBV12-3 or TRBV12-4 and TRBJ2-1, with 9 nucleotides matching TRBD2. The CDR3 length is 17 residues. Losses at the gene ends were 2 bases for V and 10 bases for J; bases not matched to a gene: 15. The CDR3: CASSLYGGREGVGEQFF. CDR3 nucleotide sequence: TGTGCCAGCAGTTTATATGGAGGGCGGGAGGGAGTAGGGGAGCAGTTCTTC.

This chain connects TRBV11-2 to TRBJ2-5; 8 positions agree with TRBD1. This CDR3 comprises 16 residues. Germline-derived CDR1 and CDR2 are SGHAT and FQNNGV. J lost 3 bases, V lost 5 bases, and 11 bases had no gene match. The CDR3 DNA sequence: TGTGCCAGCAGCCCCAGCATCCCAGGGGGCAAAGAGACCCAGTACTTC. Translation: CASSPSIPGGKETQYF.

In nucleotides, the CDR3 is TGTGCCTGGAGGCACCAGAGGATCCACTCCTACAATGAGCAGTTCTTC. This codes for CAWRHQRIHSYNEQFF. The chain employs TRBV30 and TRBJ2-1; D is unresolved. CDR1 and CDR2 (germline): GTSNPN, SVGIG (reference sequence). Trimming took off 3 bases at V and 0 bases at J, with 15 bases between the two ends. The CDR3 is made up of 16 amino acids.

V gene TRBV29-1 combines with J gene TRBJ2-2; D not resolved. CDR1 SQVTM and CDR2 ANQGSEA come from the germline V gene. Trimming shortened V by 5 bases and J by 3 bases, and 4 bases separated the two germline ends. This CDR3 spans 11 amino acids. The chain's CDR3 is CSVRYTGELFF. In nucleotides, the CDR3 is TGCAGCGTTAGGTACACCGGGGAGCTGTTTTTT.

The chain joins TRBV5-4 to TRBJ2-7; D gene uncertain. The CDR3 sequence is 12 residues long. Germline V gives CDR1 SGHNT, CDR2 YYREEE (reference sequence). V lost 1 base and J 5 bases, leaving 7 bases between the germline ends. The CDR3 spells CASSLIGDEQYF. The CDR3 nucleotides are TGTGCCAGCAGCTTGATCGGCGACGAGCAGTACTTC.

The CDR3: CASSSFPGRGYNEQFF. Here the CDR3 DNA reads TGTGCCAGCAGTTCGTTTCCGGGACGGGGATACAATGAGCAGTTCTTC. The chain links TRBV27 to TRBJ2-1; D possibly uses TRBD1 or TRBD2 (5 bases each). The germline CDR1 and CDR2 sequences are MNHEY and SMNVEV (reference sequence). The CDR3 is 16 amino acids. V was clipped by 4 bases and J by 4 bases, with 17 bases between them.

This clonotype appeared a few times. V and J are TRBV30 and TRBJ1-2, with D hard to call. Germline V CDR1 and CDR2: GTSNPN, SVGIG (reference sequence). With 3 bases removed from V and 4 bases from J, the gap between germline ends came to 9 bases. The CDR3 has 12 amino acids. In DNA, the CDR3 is TGTGCCTGGAGGAATACCGGCTATGGCTACACCTTC. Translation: CAWRNTGYGYTF.

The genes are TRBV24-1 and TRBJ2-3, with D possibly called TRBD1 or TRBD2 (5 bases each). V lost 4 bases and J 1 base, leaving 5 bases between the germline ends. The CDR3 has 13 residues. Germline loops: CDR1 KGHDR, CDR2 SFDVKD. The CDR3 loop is CATSEGRTDTQYF. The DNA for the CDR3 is TGTGCCACCAGTGAGGGACGCACAGATACGCAGTATTTT.

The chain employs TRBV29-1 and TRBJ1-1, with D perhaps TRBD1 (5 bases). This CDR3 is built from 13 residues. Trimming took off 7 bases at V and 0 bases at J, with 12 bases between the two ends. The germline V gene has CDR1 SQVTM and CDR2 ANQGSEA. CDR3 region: CSAEQGMNTEAFF. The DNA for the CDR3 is TGCAGCGCTGAGCAGGGTATGAACACTGAAGCTTTCTTT.

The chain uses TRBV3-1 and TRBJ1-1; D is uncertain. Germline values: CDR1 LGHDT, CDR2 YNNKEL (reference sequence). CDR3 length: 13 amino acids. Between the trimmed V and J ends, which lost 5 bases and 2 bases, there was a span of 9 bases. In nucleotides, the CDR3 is TGTGCCAGCAGCGCGCCTGCAAACACTGAAGCTTTCTTT. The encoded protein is CASSAPANTEAFF.

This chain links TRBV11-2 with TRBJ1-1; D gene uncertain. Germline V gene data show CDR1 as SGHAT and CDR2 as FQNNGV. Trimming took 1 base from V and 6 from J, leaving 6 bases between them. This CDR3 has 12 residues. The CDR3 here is CASSLVRSEAFF. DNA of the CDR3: TGTGCCAGCAGCTTAGTAAGATCTGAAGCTTTCTTT.

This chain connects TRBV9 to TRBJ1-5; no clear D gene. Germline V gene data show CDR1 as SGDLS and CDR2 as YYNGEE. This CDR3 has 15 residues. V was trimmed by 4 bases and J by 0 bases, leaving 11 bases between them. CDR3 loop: CASSKDWYSNQPQHF. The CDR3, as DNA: TGTGCCAGCAGCAAAGACTGGTATAGCAATCAGCCCCAGCATTTT.

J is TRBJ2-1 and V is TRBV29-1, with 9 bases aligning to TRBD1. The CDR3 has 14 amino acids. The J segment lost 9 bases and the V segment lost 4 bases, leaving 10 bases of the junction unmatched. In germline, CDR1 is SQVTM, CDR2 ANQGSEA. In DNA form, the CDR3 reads TGCAGCGTTGCTACCGGGACAGGGTTTGGTGAGCAGTTCTTC. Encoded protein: CSVATGTGFGEQFF.

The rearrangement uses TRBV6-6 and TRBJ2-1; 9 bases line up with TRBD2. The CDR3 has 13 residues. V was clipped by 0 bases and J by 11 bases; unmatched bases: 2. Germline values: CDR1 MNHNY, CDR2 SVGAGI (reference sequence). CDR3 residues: CASSYSAGGKQFF. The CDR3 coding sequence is TGTGCCAGCAGTTACTCGGCGGGAGGGAAGCAGTTCTTC.

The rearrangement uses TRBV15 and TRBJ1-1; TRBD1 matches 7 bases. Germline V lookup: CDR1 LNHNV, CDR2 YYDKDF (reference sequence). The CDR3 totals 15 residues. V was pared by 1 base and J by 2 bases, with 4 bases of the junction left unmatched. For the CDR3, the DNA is TGTGCCACCAGCAGAGGCAGGGGGTTAAACACTGAAGCTTTCTTT. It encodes CATSRGRGLNTEAFF.

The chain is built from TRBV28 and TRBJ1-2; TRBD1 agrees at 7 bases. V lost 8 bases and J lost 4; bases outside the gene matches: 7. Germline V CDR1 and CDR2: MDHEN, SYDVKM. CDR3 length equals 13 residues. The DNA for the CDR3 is TGTGCCAGCCGACAGGGCGGGGGCTATGGCTACACCTTC. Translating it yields CASRQGGGYGYTF.

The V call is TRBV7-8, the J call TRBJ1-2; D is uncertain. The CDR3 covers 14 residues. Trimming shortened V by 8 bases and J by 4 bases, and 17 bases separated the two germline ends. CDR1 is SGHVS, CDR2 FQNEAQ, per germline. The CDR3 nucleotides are TGTGCCAGCCACGAAACGGGAGAGGGCTATGGCTACACCTTC. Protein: CASHETGEGYGYTF.

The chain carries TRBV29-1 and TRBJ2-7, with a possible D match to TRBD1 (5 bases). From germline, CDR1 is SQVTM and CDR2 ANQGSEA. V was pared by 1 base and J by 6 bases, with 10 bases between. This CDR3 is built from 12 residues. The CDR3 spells CSVEARAGEQYF. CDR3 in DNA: TGCAGCGTTGAAGCCAGGGCCGGCGAGCAGTACTTC.

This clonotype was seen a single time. CDR3 nucleotides: TGTGCCAGCGATTCGGGACAGGGGGTGAACACTGAAGCTTTCTTT. It yields the protein CASDSGQGVNTEAFF. The chain joins TRBV7-9 to TRBJ1-1, with 11 bases fitting TRBD1. V trimming: 8 bases; J trimming: 0 bases; junction bases outside the gene matches: 5. Looked up from germline, CDR1 is SEHNR and CDR2 is FQNEAQ (reference sequence). This CDR3 region has 15 residues.